Sequencing of this T cell receptor beta chain was carried out in a study of T-cell reconstitution after alpha-beta-depleted transplantation in children. Unique molecular identifiers featured in how the TCRbeta library was prepared. TCRdb itself ran the PCR reads through MiXCR, one entry per CDR3 protein. The sample lists approximately 650,000 distinct CDR3 sequences; less than 15% were seen once. The sample holds a few counts of this clonotype. The antigen is undetermined. Study-wide points: Alpha-beta T cells about two months after transplant reportedly derived from several hundred expanded graft clones.

Trimming removed 7 bases at V and 5 bases at J, with 23 bases between. Germline V gene data show CDR1 as LGHNT and CDR2 as FRNRAP. The CDR3 totals 16 residues. The source was PBMCs, collected before TCRalphabeta/CD19-depleted stem cell transplant. V gene TRBV12-5 combines with J gene TRBJ2-5; TRBD1 is a possible D gene (6 bases). This TCR derives from a girl aged 2 to 9 with congenital amegakaryocytic thrombocytopenia, due to receive a stem cell transplant. CDR3 loop: CASATTTGTFLETQYF. The CDR3 region has the DNA TGTGCTAGTGCTACCACCACCGGGACATTTCTCGAGACCCAGTACTTC. Variable domain in full (rest from reference TRBV12-5 and TRBJ2-5): DARVTQTPRHKVTEMGQEVTMRCQPILGHNTVFWYRQTMMQGLELLAYFRNRAPLDDSGMPKDRFSAEMPDATLATLKIQPSEPRDSAVYFCASATTTGTFLETQYFGPGTRLLVL.